This T cell receptor (beta chain) was captured in a study of T cell responses to AZD1222 COVID-19 vaccine. The CDR3 totals 15 residues. Germline values: CDR1 SGHAT, CDR2 FQDESV (reference sequence). V lost 7 bases, J lost 9 bases, and 24 bases lay in between. Repertoires were generated with immunoSEQ multiplex PCR, while TCRdb's copy carries only in-frame clones and drops some. Of 95,000 to 130,000 clones listed, roughly nine tenths were seen once; the top ten hold 1.6%. The sequence derives from an adult who received the AZD1222 COVID-19 vaccine. The chain couples TRBV11-1 to TRBJ1-1; maybe TRBD1 (5 bases). The sample in question was peripheral blood, obtained 28 days after the second AZD1222 dose. The CDR3 sequence is CASTLQGASQGKAFF. Written as DNA, the CDR3 is TGTGCCAGCACCCTTCAAGGGGCCTCGCAGGGCAAAGCTTTCTTT. Full variable domain (remainder filled in from reference TRBV11-1 and TRBJ1-1): EAEVAQSPRYKITEKSQAVAFWCDPISGHATLYWYRQILGQGPELLVQFQDESVVDDSQLPKDRFSAERLKGVDSTLKIQPAELGDSAMYLCASTLQGASQGKAFFGQGTRLTVV.